This note documents a single T cell receptor beta chain sequence. Between the trimmed V and J ends, which lost 4 bases and 4 bases, there was a span of 16 bases. This CDR3 is built from 15 residues. Germline lookup yields CDR1 SEHNR and CDR2 FQNEAQ (reference sequence). The data were taken from a study of blood T cell repertoires in COVID-19. For the study at large: Specimens from acute and convalescent COVID-19 originated in the United States, Italy and Spain.

Clones were read by immunoSEQ multiplex PCR, and TCRdb kept only the in-frame ones, dropping some. The table has about 25,000 clones, 80% to 90% seen once. The TCR was taken from a woman older than 75 with acute or convalescent COVID-19. The chain employs TRBV7-9 and TRBJ1-1; the D gene is possibly TRBD1 (6 bases). Specimen: peripheral blood. The CDR3 protein is CASSSSNRVSTEAFF. DNA of the CDR3: TGTGCCAGCAGCTCATCGAACAGGGTTAGCACTGAAGCTTTCTTT.